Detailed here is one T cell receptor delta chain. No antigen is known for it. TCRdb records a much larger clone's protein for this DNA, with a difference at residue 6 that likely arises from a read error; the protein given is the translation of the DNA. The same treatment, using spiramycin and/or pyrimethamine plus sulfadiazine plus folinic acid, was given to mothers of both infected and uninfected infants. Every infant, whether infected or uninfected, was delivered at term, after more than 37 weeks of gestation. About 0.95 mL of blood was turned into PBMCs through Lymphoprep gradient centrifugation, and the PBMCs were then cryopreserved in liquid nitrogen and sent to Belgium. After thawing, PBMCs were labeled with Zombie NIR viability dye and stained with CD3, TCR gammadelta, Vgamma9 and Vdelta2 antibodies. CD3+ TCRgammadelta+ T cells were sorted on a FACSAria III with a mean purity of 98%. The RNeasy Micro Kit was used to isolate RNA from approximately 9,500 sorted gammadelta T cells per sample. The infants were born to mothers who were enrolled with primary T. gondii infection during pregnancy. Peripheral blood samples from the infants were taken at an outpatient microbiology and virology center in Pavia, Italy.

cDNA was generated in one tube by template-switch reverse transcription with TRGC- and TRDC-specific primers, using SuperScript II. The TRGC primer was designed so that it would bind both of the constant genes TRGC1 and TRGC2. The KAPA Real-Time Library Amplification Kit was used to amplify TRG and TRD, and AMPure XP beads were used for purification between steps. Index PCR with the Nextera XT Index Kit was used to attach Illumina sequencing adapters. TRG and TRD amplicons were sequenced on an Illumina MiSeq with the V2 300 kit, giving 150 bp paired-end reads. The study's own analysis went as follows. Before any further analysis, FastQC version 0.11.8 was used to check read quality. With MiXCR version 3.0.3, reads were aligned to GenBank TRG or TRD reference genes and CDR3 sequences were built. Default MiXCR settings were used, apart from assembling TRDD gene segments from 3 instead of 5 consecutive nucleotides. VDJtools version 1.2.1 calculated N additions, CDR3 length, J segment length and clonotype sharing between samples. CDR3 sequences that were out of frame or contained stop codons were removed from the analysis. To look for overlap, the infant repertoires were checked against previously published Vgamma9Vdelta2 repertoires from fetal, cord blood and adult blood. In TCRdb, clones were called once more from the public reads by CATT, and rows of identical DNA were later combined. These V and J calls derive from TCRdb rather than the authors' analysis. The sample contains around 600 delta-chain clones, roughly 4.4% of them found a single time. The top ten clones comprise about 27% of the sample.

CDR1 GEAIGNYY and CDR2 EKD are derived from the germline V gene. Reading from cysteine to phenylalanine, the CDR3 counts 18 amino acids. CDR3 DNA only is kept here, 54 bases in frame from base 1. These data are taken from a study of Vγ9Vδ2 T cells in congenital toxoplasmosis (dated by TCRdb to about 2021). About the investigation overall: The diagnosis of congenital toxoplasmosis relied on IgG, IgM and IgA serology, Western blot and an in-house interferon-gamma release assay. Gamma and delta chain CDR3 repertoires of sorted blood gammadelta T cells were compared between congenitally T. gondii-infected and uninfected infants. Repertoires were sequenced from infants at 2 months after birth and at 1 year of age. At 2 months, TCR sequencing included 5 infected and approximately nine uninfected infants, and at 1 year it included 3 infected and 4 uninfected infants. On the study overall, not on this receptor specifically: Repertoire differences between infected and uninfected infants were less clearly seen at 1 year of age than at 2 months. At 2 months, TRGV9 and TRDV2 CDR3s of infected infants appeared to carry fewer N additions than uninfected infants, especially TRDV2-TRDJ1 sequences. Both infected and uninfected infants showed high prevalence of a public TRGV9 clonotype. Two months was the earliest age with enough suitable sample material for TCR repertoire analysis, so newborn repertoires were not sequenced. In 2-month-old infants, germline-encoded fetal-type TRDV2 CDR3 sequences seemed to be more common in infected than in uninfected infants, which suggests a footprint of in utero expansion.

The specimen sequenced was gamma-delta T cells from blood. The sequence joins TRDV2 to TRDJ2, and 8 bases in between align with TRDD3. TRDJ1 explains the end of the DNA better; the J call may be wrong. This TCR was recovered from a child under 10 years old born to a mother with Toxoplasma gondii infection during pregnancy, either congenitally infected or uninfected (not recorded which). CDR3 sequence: CACDTHPNGGSDTDKLIF. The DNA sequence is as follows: TGTGCCTGTGACACCCACCCGAATGGGGGATCCGACACCGATAAACTCATCTTT.